Listed below are T cell receptor beta chains from one sample, sequenced in a study of cytomegalovirus exposure and HLA in healthy donors. Repertoires were generated with immunoSEQ multiplex PCR, while TCRdb's copy carries only in-frame clones and drops some. The sample holds about 120,000 clones, approximately 78% seen once. The sequencing input was PBMCs. Source of these receptors: a man aged 25 to 40 in good health and CMV-seropositive. Both conserved end residues are part of each CDR3. A D gene is named only where the DNA matches it firmly. Expanded clones get a size class; other rows say once, few or many, or leave the size out.

15	TRBD2	TRBV4-3	.	TRBJ2-7	CASSQEAGGNYEQYF	TGCGCCAGCAGCCAAGAGGCGGGAGGAAACTACGAGCAGTACTTC
13	.	TRBV5-1	few	TRBJ2-7	CASSPGELGEQYF	TGCGCCAGCAGCCCGGGGGAGCTTGGTGAGCAGTACTTC
16	.	TRBV6-4	.	TRBJ1-1	CASGGQGYCMNTEAFF	TGTGCCAGCGGAGGGCAGGGCTATTGCATGAACACTGAAGCTTTCTTT
15	.	TRBV4-1	.	TRBJ1-1	CASSQGRGVNTEAFF	TGCGCCAGCAGCCAAGGTCGGGGTGTGAACACTGAAGCTTTCTTT
16	TRBD2	TRBV18	.	TRBJ2-5	CASSPRLAGVEETQYF	TGTGCCAGCTCACCACGGCTAGCGGGAGTGGAAGAGACCCAGTACTTC
17	TRBD2	TRBV5-1	.	TRBJ2-1	CASSRRGGLADYNEQFF	TGCGCCAGCAGCCGGAGGGGGGGACTAGCGGATTACAATGAGCAGTTCTTC
16	TRBD2	TRBV7-2	.	TRBJ2-7	CASSSDSGRYAYEQYF	TGTGCCAGCAGCTCAGATAGCGGGAGATACGCCTACGAGCAGTACTTC
16	TRBD2	TRBV4-3	.	TRBJ2-7	CASSKTGTSGSYEQYF	TGCGCCAGCAGCAAGACCGGGACTAGCGGCTCCTACGAGCAGTACTTC
16	.	TRBV4-3	few	TRBJ2-1	CASSQGLLDGGNEQFF	TGCGCCAGCAGCCAAGGATTGCTAGATGGCGGGAATGAGCAGTTCTTC
14	TRBD1	TRBV18	.	TRBJ1-2	CASSRDRGNYGYTF	TGTGCCAGCTCTCGGGACAGGGGAAACTATGGCTACACCTTC
15	.	TRBV4-2	.	TRBJ2-7	CASSQDLASFYEQYF	TGTGCCAGCAGCCAAGATTTGGCTAGCTTCTACGAGCAGTACTTC
13	TRBD1	TRBV19	few	TRBJ1-2	CASSIRDRDAVTF	TGTGCCAGTAGTATCCGGGACAGGGATGCGGTGACCTTC
17	TRBD1	TRBV4-3	.	TRBJ2-1	CASSQGVPGQGDNEQFF	TGCGCCAGCAGCCAAGGCGTCCCGGGACAGGGGGACAATGAGCAGTTCTTC
14	.	TRBV30	.	TRBJ2-7	CAWSVGLGGAEQYF	TGTGCCTGGAGTGTTGGGCTGGGGGGTGCCGAGCAGTACTTC
16	TRBD1	TRBV5-1	.	TRBJ2-3	CASSLYQGVRTDTQYF	TGCGCCAGCAGCTTGTATCAGGGGGTACGCACAGATACGCAGTATTTT
19	TRBD2	TRBV5-1	few	TRBJ2-1	CASSLRTGTSGRAVNEQFF	TGCGCCAGCAGCTTGAGAACCGGGACTAGCGGGAGGGCTGTAAATGAGCAGTTCTTC
17	.	TRBV7-6	.	TRBJ2-5	CASSLIPQTGIQETQYF	TGTGCCAGCAGCCTAATCCCGCAGACTGGAATACAAGAGACCCAGTACTTC
13	.	TRBV27	.	TRBJ2-3	CASSFGTTDTQYF	TGTGCCAGCAGTTTTGGTACTACAGATACGCAGTATTTT
15	TRBD2	TRBV15	.	TRBJ2-1	CATGLAGGPGNEQFF	TGTGCCACCGGACTAGCGGGAGGGCCAGGGAATGAGCAGTTCTTC
16	.	TRBV7-7	.	TRBJ2-2	CASSPSGTYNTGELFF	TGTGCTAGCAGCCCCTCCGGGACTTACAACACCGGGGAGCTGTTTTTT
16	.	TRBV2	once	TRBJ2-2	CASRYTNTGIPGELFF	TGTGCCAGCAGATATACAAATACAGGGATCCCCGGGGAGCTGTTTTTT
16	.	TRBV7-2	.	TRBJ2-2	CASSLFFFTNTGELFF	TGTGCCAGCAGCTTGTTTTTCTTTACTAACACCGGGGAGCTGTTTTTT
16	.	TRBV5-1	.	TRBJ1-2	CASSLDVGGGNYGYTF	TGCGCCAGCAGCTTGGACGTTGGTGGGGGGAACTATGGCTACACCTTC
16	TRBD2	TRBV6-1	.	TRBJ2-1	CASSEYASGLYNEQFF	TGTGCCAGCAGTGAATATGCTAGCGGGCTTTACAATGAGCAGTTCTTC
12	.	TRBV29-1	.	TRBJ1-1	CSQRQGNTEAFF	TGCAGCCAACGTCAGGGGAACACTGAAGCTTTCTTT
13	TRBD1	TRBV2	.	TRBJ2-7	CASTKRDRKKQYF	TGTGCCAGTACTAAACGGGACAGGAAAAAGCAGTACTTC
15	.	TRBV2	.	TRBJ2-1	CASSEGPAGYNEQFF	TGTGCCAGCAGTGAGGGGCCCGCCGGATACAATGAGCAGTTCTTC
15	.	TRBV7-8	once	TRBJ2-5	CASSPLGGKGETQYF	TGTGCCAGCAGCCCCCTTGGAGGGAAGGGAGAGACCCAGTACTTC
14	.	TRBV11-2	once	TRBJ2-1	CASSTPGLRNEQFF	TGTGCCAGCAGCACACCGGGACTCCGCAATGAGCAGTTCTTC
15	.	TRBV2	.	TRBJ2-3	CASSLRGGSTDTQYF	TGTGCCAGCAGCCTTAGGGGGGGAAGCACAGATACGCAGTATTTT
14	TRBD1	TRBV5-1	once	TRBJ2-7	CASSFPGQGIEQYF	TGCGCCAGCAGCTTCCCGGGACAGGGTATTGAGCAGTACTTC
14	.	TRBV28	.	TRBJ1-5	CASSLRESNQPQHF	TGTGCCAGCAGTCTCCGGGAATCAAATCAGCCCCAGCATTTT